The 23 T cell receptor beta chains given below trace back to one sample, sequenced in a study of identical twins. TCRdb itself ran the 5' RACE reads through MiXCR, one entry per CDR3 protein. This table holds 300,000 or so distinct CDR3 sequences, 8.5% to 9.5% found once. These same data were also listed under a study on yellow fever vaccine responses in identical twins.

What was sequenced was CD8+ T cells sorted from blood. The receptors shown here come from a woman aged 18-35 years in good health.

The table lists this clonotype with a few counts. The genes are TRBV6-1 and TRBJ2-5, with 8 positions matching TRBD1. This CDR3 has 15 amino acids. The germline V gene has CDR1 MNHNS and CDR2 SASEGT. J was trimmed by 2 bases and V by 6 bases; bases with no gene match: 8. In nucleotides, the CDR3 is TGTGCCAGCAGGAGACAGGGGACTTCACAAGAGACCCAGTACTTC. It translates to CASRRQGTSQETQYF.

The sample holds many counts of this clonotype. The rearrangement uses TRBV3-1 and TRBJ2-7; possibly TRBD1 for D (6 bases). CDR1 and CDR2 from the germline V gene are LGHDT and YNNKEL (reference sequence). Trimming removed 0 bases from V and 3 bases from J, with 18 bases in between. The CDR3 has 17 residues. DNA of the CDR3: TGTGCCAGCAGCCAAGATCTTGCAGGACAGACGCTCTACGAGCAGTACTTC. Amino acids: CASSQDLAGQTLYEQYF.

There are a few counts of this clonotype. The V call is TRBV20-1, the J call TRBJ2-5; 7 bases align to TRBD1. The CDR3 consists of 19 residues. J was trimmed by 5 bases and V by 1 base; bases with no gene match: 22. Per germline, CDR1 DFQATT and CDR2 SNEGSKA (reference sequence). This CDR3 is CSARGDVDRAFPQGETQYF. CDR3 DNA sequence: TGCAGTGCTAGAGGCGACGTTGACAGGGCATTCCCCCAAGGGGAGACCCAGTACTTC.

This clonotype appeared a few times. The genes are TRBV20-1 and TRBJ2-2, with D possibly being TRBD2 (5 bases). V was clipped by 5 bases and J by 4 bases, with 5 bases between them. From germline, CDR1 is DFQATT and CDR2 SNEGSKA (reference sequence). The CDR3 spans 11 residues. The DNA of the CDR3 is TGCAGTGCTGGGAGCACCGGGGAGCTGTTTTTT. Protein product: CSAGSTGELFF.

This chain uses TRBV30 with TRBJ2-1; 7 positions match TRBD2. V lost 8 bases and J lost 9; bases outside the gene matches: 7. Germline CDR1 reads GTSNPN; CDR2 reads SVGIG (reference sequence). This CDR3 contains 11 residues. Written as DNA, the CDR3 is TGTGCCGGGGAGGGCGGGGGTGAGCAGTTCTTC. Its protein is CAGEGGGEQFF.

This clonotype was recorded at least ten times. CDR3 amino acids: CASSLASSGPYNEQFF. CDR3 nucleotide sequence: TGTGCCAGCAGTTTAGCTTCTAGCGGGCCCTACAATGAGCAGTTCTTC. The chain uses TRBV28 and TRBJ2-1; 8 bases fit TRBD2. Trimming at V came to 2 bases and at J to 2 bases, leaving 5 bases not matched to a gene. Germline V CDR1 and CDR2: MDHEN, SYDVKM. CDR3 length: 16 amino acids.

Regarding this clonotype: At one end the junction does not follow the germline gene, possibly because of a read error. CDR3 DNA: TGTGCCAGCAGCTTAGGGTGGACAGGGGGGAACAATGAAGCTTTCTTT. Residues: CASSLGWTGGNNEAFF. The chain has TRBV7-9 and TRBJ1-1, with 10 bases that match TRBD1. The length of the CDR3 is 16 residues. The germline CDR1 and CDR2 sequences are SEHNR and FQNEAQ (reference sequence).

This clonotype has ten or more counts. The chain has TRBV27 and TRBJ2-7, with D perhaps TRBD1 (6 bases). The V and J ends lost 4 bases and 7 bases respectively, with 11 bases between them. Looked up from germline, CDR1 is MNHEY and CDR2 is SMNVEV (reference sequence). CDR3 length: 12 residues. The DNA for the CDR3 is TGTGCCAGCAGTTCGGACAGAAAAGAGCAGTACTTC. Its protein is CASSSDRKEQYF.

There are many counts of this clonotype. The chain uses TRBV10-3 and TRBJ2-7; tentatively, D is TRBD1 or TRBD2 (5 bases each). The CDR3 spans 14 residues. In germline, CDR1 is ENHRY, CDR2 SYGVKD. Trimming removed 6 bases from V and 1 base from J, with 13 bases in between. The CDR3 nucleotides read TGTGCCATCAGGGGGACCCTAATTTCCTACGAGCAGTACTTC. It specifies CAIRGTLISYEQYF.

This clonotype showed up just a few times. The V and J genes are TRBV10-3 and TRBJ2-5; TRBD1 matches 8 bases. Germline V CDR1 and CDR2: ENHRY, SYGVKD. The junction had 8 bases not matched to a gene; V was cut back by 3 bases and J by 5 bases. The CDR3 is 15 residues long. CDR3 region: CAISDQGAPGETQYF. The CDR3 DNA follows: TGTGCCATCAGTGACCAGGGGGCGCCGGGGGAGACCCAGTACTTC.

This chain links TRBV9 with TRBJ2-2; D is perhaps TRBD1 (5 bases). The CDR3 extends over 17 amino acids. Trimming took 1 base from V and 0 from J, leaving 13 bases between them. Germline V gene sequence: CDR1 SGDLS, CDR2 YYNGEE. The CDR3, as DNA: TGTGCCAGCAGCGTACCCGTTGACAGCTCGAACACCGGGGAGCTGTTTTTT. Its protein is CASSVPVDSSNTGELFF.

The chain uses TRBV4-3 and TRBJ2-5; tentative D call: TRBD1 (5 bases). Between the trimmed V and J ends, which lost 1 base and 4 bases, there was a span of 16 bases. The CDR3 spans 16 residues. Per germline, CDR1 LGHNA and CDR2 YSLEER. The CDR3: CASSQGPERGGETQYF. The CDR3 DNA reads as TGCGCCAGCAGCCAAGGTCCCGAAAGGGGCGGAGAGACCCAGTACTTC.

The J gene is TRBJ2-5, the V gene TRBV5-1, with no clear D. CDR1 is SGHRS and CDR2 is YFSETQ in the germline V gene. The CDR3 sequence is 14 residues long. The ends were cut back, 0 bases at V and 2 bases at J, with 8 bases in the middle. This chain's CDR3 is CASSLGPPQETQYF. The CDR3 bases are TGCGCCAGCAGCTTGGGTCCACCGCAAGAGACCCAGTACTTC.

In its sample, this clonotype was seen many times. The chain employs TRBV11-2 and TRBJ2-5, with a weak D call TRBD1 (5 bases). The germline V gene has CDR1 SGHAT and CDR2 FQNNGV. The V and J ends lost 3 bases and 2 bases respectively, with 13 bases between them. The CDR3 has 15 amino acids. The CDR3 protein is CASSFWGSPQETQYF. Here the CDR3 DNA reads TGTGCCAGCAGCTTTTGGGGCAGCCCTCAAGAGACCCAGTACTTC.

There are many counts of this clonotype. V usage is TRBV7-9 and J usage is TRBJ2-7; 9 positions match TRBD1. J lost 6 bases, V lost 1 base, and 7 bases had no gene match. The CDR3 has 15 residues. Per germline, CDR1 SEHNR and CDR2 FQNEAQ (reference sequence). The DNA of the CDR3 is TGTGCCAGCAGCTTAGAGGGACAGGGTGGACTCGAGCAGTACTTC. Translating gives CASSLEGQGGLEQYF.

J is TRBJ2-7 and V is TRBV20-1; D may match TRBD1 or TRBD2 (5 bases each). The germline V and J ends were trimmed by 6 bases and 2 bases, with 14 bases remaining between them. CDR3 length: 13 amino acids. Germline lookup yields CDR1 DFQATT and CDR2 SNEGSKA (reference sequence). The DNA for the CDR3 is TGCAGTGCCCCGTTGGGGGAAACCTACGAGCAGTACTTC. It translates to CSAPLGETYEQYF.

The chain is built from TRBV9 and TRBJ2-7, with 10 bases matching TRBD2. Germline assignment: CDR1 SGDLS and CDR2 YYNGEE. J lost 5 bases, V lost 0 bases, and 2 bases had no gene match. This CDR3 is 14 amino acids long. This chain's CDR3 is CASSVALAGDEQYF. As DNA, the CDR3 is TGTGCCAGCAGCGTAGCTCTAGCGGGAGACGAGCAGTACTTC. Filled out from reference TRBV9 and TRBJ2-7, the complete variable domain reads DSGVTQTPKHLITATGQRVTLRCSPRSGDLSVYWYQQSLDQGLQFLIQYYNGEERAKGNILERFSAQQFPDLHSELNLSSLELGDSALYFCASSVALAGDEQYFGPGTRLTVT.

In its sample, this clonotype was seen many times. V and J are TRBV6-5 and TRBJ1-5; 10 bases are shared with TRBD1. The V gene end was trimmed by 4 bases and the J gene end by 2 bases; junction bases not matched to a gene: 5. Germline CDR1 MNHEY, CDR2 SVGAGI. This CDR3 spans 16 amino acids. DNA of the CDR3: TGTGCCAGCAGTTTACCCGGGACAGGGGGCAATCAGCCCCAGCATTTT. Translation gives CASSLPGTGGNQPQHF.

This clonotype showed up many times. For the CDR3, the DNA is TGTGCCACTGCGGGGACAGGATACTACGAGCAGTACTTC. Protein: CATAGTGYYEQYF. The chain combines TRBV7-9 with TRBJ2-7; 8 nucleotides agree with TRBD1. Trimming took 10 bases from V and 3 from J; bases not matched to a gene: 8. Germline V lookup: CDR1 SEHNR, CDR2 FQNEAQ (reference sequence). The CDR3 has 13 amino acids.

This clonotype was counted only a few times. The chain combines TRBV7-9 with TRBJ2-7; 9 bases agree with TRBD1. This CDR3 comprises 15 residues. V dropped 4 bases and J dropped 7; count of bases not matched to a gene: 11. Germline CDR1 reads SEHNR; CDR2 reads FQNEAQ (reference sequence). The CDR3 nucleotides are TGTGCCAGCAGCTCGTTACAGGGGGCCCTCCTGGAGCAGTACTTC. This codes for CASSSLQGALLEQYF.

In its sample, this clonotype was seen many times. The chain uses TRBV5-1 and TRBJ2-7; D is ambiguous. The length of the CDR3 is 13 residues. V dropped 0 bases and J dropped 6 bases, with 10 bases sitting between them. Germline lookup yields CDR1 SGHRS and CDR2 YFSETQ. CDR3 bases: TGCGCCAGCAGCTTGGATGAGCATCCCGAGCAGTACTTC. It encodes CASSLDEHPEQYF. The full variable domain, completed using reference TRBV5-1 and TRBJ2-7, is KAGVTQTPRYLIKTRGQQVTLSCSPISGHRSVSWYQQTPGQGLQFLFEYFSETQRNKGNFPGRFSGRQFSNSRSEMNVSTLELGDSALYLCASSLDEHPEQYFGPGTRLTVT.

The sample holds a few counts of this clonotype. The rearrangement joins TRBV29-1 to TRBJ2-7; 10 bases line up with TRBD2. The CDR3 loop spans 12 amino acids. With 3 bases clipped from V and 7 bases from J, the junction kept 3 bases outside the gene matches. Germline V gene data show CDR1 as SQVTM and CDR2 as ANQGSEA. The CDR3 bases are TGCAGCGTTGAGGGACTAGCGCGAGAGCAGTACTTC. Residues: CSVEGLAREQYF.

This clonotype was recorded at least ten times. The chain links TRBV7-9 to TRBJ1-2, with no clear D. V was trimmed by 1 base and J by 5 bases, leaving 17 bases between them. This CDR3 is built from 16 residues. Per germline, CDR1 SEHNR and CDR2 FQNEAQ (reference sequence). This chain's CDR3 is CASSLGGATDLYGYTF. The CDR3 coding sequence is TGTGCCAGCAGCTTAGGGGGAGCGACGGACTTATATGGCTACACCTTC.